This TCR beta chain derives from a study of cytomegalovirus exposure and HLA in healthy donors. Germline V gene data show CDR1 as SGHAT and CDR2 as FQNNGV. The CDR3 loop spans 13 amino acids. V shed 5 bases and J 3 bases; nucleotides not matched to a gene: 3. Researchers ran the PCR with 60 Vbeta and 13 Jbeta primers. Assay: immunoSEQ multiplex PCR; the TCRdb copy retains only in-frame clones and omits some. The data show fewer than 200,000 clones, 60% to 85% seen once. The sequenced sample was PBMCs. V is TRBV11-2 and J is TRBJ1-2, with 7 bases aligning to TRBD1. This receptor was obtained from a male donor in good health and CMV-seropositive. CDR3 in DNA: TGTGCCAGCAGCGGCGGGACAGACTATGGCTACACCTTC. It encodes CASSGGTDYGYTF.